The clone carrying this TCR beta chain was counted a few times. Its specificity is unknown. Donors contributed one heparinised blood draw apiece, averaging around 120 mL. V lost 3 bases, J lost 7 bases, and 9 bases stayed unmatched. This CDR3 has 15 residues. Per the germline V gene, CDR1 is SGDLS and CDR2 is YYNGEE. These data belong to a study of beta chain features in type 1 diabetes. Whole-study results and caveats: Lower insertion and higher deletion counts appeared at VDJ junctions in type 1 diabetes patients. Shorter TCRB CDR3s, moderately but significantly so, marked every one of the four CD4+ subsets in Type 1 diabetes patients.

The entirety of the isolated RNA underwent reverse transcription, so expressed TCRB transcripts were sequenced. The data were produced by immunoSEQ multiplex PCR, yet TCRdb's version contains in-frame clones alone and is incomplete. The sample has hundreds of thousands of clones, 7.5% to 10% seen once. The genes are TRBV9 and TRBJ1-4; 7 nucleotides match TRBD1. What was sequenced was naive CD4+ T cells from blood. This receptor was taken from a woman under 30 in good health. CDR3 residues: CASSALQGRSEKLFF. CDR3 coding DNA: TGTGCCAGCAGCGCCCTACAGGGGAGATCTGAAAAACTGTTTTTT.